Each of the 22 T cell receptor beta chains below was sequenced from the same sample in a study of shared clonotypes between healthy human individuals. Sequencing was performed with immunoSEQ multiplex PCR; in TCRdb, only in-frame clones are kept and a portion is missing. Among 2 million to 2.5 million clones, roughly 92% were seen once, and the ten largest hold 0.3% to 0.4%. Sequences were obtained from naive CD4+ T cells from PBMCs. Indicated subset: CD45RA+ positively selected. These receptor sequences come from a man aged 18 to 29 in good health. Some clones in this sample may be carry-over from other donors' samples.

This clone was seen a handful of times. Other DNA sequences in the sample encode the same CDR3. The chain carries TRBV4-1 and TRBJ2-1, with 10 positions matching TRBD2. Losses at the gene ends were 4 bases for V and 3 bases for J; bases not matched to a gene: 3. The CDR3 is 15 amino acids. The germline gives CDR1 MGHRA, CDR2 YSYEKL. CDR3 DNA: TGCGCCAGCAGCCGCGGACTAGCGGACTACAATGAGCAGTTCTTC. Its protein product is CASSRGLADYNEQFF.

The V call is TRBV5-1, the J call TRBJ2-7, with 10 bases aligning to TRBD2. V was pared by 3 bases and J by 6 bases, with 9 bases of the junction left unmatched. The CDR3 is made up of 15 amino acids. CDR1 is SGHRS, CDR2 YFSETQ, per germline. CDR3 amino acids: CASSSRAGGPVEQYF. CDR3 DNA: TGCGCCAGCAGCTCCAGAGCGGGAGGGCCAGTCGAGCAGTACTTC.

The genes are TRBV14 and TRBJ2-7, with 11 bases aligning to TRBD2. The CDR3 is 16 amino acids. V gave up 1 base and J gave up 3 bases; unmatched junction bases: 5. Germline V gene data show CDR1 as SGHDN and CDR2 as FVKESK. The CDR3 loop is CASSQGLAGGGYEQYF. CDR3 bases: TGTGCCAGCAGCCAAGGGCTAGCGGGAGGCGGCTACGAGCAGTACTTC.

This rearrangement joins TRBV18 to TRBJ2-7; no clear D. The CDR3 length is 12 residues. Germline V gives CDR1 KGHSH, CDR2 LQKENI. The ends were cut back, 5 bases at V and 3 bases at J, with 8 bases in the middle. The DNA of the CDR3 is TGTGCCAGCTCAGAGGTCTTCTACGAGCAGTACTTC. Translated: CASSEVFYEQYF.

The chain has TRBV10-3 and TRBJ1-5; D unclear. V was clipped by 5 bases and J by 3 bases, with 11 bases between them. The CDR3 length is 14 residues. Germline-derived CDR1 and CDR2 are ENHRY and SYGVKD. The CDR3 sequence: CAISSFGNNQPQHF. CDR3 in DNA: TGTGCCATCAGTTCGTTCGGGAACAATCAGCCCCAGCATTTT.

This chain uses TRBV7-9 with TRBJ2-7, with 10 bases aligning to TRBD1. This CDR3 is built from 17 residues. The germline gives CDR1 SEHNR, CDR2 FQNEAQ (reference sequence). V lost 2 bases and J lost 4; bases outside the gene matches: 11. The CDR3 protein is CASSLTSGTGALYEQYF. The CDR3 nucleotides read TGTGCCAGCAGCTTAACTAGTGGGACAGGGGCCTTATACGAGCAGTACTTC.

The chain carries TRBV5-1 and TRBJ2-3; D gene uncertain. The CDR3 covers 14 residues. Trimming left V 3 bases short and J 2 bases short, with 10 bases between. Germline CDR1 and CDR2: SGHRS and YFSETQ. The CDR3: CASSSGGITDTQYF. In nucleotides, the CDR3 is TGCGCCAGCAGCTCCGGCGGTATCACAGATACGCAGTATTTT. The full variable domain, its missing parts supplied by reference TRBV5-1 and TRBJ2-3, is KAGVTQTPRYLIKTRGQQVTLSCSPISGHRSVSWYQQTPGQGLQFLFEYFSETQRNKGNFPGRFSGRQFSNSRSEMNVSTLELGDSALYLCASSSGGITDTQYFGPGTRLTVL.

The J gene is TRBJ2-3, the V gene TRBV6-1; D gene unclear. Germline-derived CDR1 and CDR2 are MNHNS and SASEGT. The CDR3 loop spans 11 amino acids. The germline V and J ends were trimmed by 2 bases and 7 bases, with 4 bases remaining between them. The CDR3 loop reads CASSELYTQYF. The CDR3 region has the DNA TGTGCCAGCAGTGAACTTTATACGCAGTATTTT.

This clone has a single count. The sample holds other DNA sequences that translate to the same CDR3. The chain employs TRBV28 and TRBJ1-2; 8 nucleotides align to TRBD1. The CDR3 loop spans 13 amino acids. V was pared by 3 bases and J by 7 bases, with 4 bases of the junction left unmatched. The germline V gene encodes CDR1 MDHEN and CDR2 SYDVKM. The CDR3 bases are TGTGCCAGCAGTTTTGACAGGGGCCGTGGCTACACCTTC. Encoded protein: CASSFDRGRGYTF.

CDR3 region: CAISIDPSYEQYF. As DNA, the CDR3 is TGTGCCATTTCAATCGACCCCAGCTACGAGCAGTACTTC. The chain joins TRBV10-3 to TRBJ2-7; D not resolved. The V and J ends lost 9 bases and 3 bases respectively, with 15 bases between them. Germline CDR1 and CDR2: ENHRY and SYGVKD. This CDR3 spans 13 amino acids.

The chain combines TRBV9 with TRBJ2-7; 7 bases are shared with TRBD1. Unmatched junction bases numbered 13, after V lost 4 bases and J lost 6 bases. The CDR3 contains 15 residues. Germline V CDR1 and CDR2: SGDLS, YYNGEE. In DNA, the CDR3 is TGTGCCAGCAGCCGAGAAGGGGGCGCGTCGCGCGAGCAGTACTTC. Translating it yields CASSREGGASREQYF.

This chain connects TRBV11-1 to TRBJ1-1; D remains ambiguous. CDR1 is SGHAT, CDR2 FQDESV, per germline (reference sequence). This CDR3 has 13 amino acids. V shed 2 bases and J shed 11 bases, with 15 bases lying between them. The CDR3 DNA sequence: TGTGCCAGCAGCTTAAACCCCTCCTACCAGGCTTTCTTT. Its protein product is CASSLNPSYQAFF.

The CDR3 reads CASSQVVPLRAGKVNEQFF. CDR3 nucleotide sequence: TGCGCCAGCAGCCAAGTTGTCCCCCTAAGAGCGGGTAAAGTCAATGAGCAGTTCTTC. The J gene is TRBJ2-1, the V gene TRBV4-1, with a tentative D call TRBD2 (6 bases). CDR1 is MGHRA and CDR2 is YSYEKL in the germline V gene. This CDR3 is built from 19 residues. V lost 1 base and J 6 bases, leaving 25 bases between the germline ends.

The DNA of the CDR3 is TGTGCCTGGAAGGGTGTGGCGTTTTTCTCCGGGGAGCTGTTTTTT. The encoded protein is CAWKGVAFFSGELFF. The J gene is TRBJ2-2, the V gene TRBV30; no definite D call. CDR3 length: 15 residues. V dropped 4 bases and J dropped 6 bases, with 18 bases sitting between them. Looked up from germline, CDR1 is GTSNPN and CDR2 is SVGIG (reference sequence).

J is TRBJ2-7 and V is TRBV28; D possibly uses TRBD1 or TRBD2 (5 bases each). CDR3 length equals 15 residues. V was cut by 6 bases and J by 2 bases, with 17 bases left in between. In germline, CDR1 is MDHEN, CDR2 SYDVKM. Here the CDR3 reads CASRPFEGLTYEQYF. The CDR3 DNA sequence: TGTGCCAGCAGGCCTTTTGAGGGGCTCACCTACGAGCAGTACTTC.

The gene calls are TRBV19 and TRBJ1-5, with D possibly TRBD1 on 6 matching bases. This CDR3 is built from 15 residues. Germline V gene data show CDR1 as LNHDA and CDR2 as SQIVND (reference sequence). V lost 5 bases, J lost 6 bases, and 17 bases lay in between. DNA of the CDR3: TGTGCCAGTAGTGCCCCGACAGGAGTAAGTCAGCCCCAGCATTTT. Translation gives CASSAPTGVSQPQHF.

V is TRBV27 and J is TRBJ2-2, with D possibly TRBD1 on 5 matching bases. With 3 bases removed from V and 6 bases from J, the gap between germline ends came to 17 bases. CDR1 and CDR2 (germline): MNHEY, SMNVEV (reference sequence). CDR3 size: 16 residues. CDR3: CASSFESRGHPGELFF. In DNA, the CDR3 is TGTGCCAGCAGTTTTGAATCCCGAGGACACCCCGGGGAGCTGTTTTTT.

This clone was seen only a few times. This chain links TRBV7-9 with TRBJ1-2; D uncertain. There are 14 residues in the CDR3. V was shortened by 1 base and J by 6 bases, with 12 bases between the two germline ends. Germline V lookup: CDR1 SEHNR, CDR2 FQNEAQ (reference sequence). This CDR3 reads CASSLEARGNGYTF. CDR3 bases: TGTGCCAGCAGCTTAGAAGCACGAGGTAATGGCTACACCTTC.

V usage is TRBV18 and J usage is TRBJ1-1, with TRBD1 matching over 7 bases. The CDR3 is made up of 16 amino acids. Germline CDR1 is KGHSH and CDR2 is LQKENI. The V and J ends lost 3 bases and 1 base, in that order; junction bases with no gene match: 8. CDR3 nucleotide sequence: TGTGCCAGCTCACCCTTATTGGGACAGTCGAACACTGAAGCTTTCTTT. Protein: CASSPLLGQSNTEAFF. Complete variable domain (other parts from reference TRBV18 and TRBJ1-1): NAGVMQNPRHLVRRRGQEARLRCSPMKGHSHVYWYRQLPEEGLKFMVYLQKENIIDESGMPKERFSAEFPKEGPSILRIQQVVRGDSAAYFCASSPLLGQSNTEAFFGQGTRLTVV.

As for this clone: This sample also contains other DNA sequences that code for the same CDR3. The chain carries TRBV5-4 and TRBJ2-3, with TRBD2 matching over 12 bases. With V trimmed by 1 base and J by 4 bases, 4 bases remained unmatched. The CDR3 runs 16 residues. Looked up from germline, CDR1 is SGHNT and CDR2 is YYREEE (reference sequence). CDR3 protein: CASSLRSSGRADTQYF. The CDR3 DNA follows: TGTGCCAGCAGCTTGCGGTCTAGCGGGAGGGCAGATACGCAGTATTTT.

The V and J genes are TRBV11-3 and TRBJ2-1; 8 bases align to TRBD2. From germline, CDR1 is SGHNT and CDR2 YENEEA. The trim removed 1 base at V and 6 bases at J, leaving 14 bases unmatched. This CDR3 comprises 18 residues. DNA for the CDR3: TGTGCCAGCAGCTTAGTCGCCTCAAGCGGGAGCACACTCAATGAGCAGTTCTTC. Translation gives CASSLVASSGSTLNEQFF.

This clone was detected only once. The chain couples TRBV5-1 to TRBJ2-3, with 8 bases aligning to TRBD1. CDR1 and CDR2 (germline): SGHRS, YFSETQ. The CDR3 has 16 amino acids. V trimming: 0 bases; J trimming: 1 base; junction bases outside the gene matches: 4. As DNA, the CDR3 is TGCGCCAGCAGCTTGGTAACGGGACAGGGCACAGATACGCAGTATTTT. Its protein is CASSLVTGQGTDTQYF. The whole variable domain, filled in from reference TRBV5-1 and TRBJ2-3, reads KAGVTQTPRYLIKTRGQQVTLSCSPISGHRSVSWYQQTPGQGLQFLFEYFSETQRNKGNFPGRFSGRQFSNSRSEMNVSTLELGDSALYLCASSLVTGQGTDTQYFGPGTRLTVL.